One and the same sample provided the 25 T cell receptor beta chains below, sequenced in a study of T cells in Graves' hyperthyroidism and ophthalmopathy. RNA transcripts served as the template for amplifying TCR beta CDR3 regions. HTBI primers were employed in a first-round RT-PCR of the TCR CDR3. TCRdb re-called the multiplex PCR reads through MiXCR, storing one row per CDR3 protein. The table has approximately 100,000 distinct CDR3 sequences, approximately 40% seen once; the top ten hold about 9.4%. Input material: peripheral blood or thyroid tissue (not recorded which). The receptors here all came from a woman aged 25-40 years with Graves' hyperthyroidism.

In this sample, this clonotype turned up many times. This chain links TRBV20-1 with TRBJ1-1; TRBD1 might be the D (6 bases). This CDR3 comprises 13 residues. Germline V gene data show CDR1 as DFQATT and CDR2 as SNEGSKA (reference sequence). This CDR3 is CTLAGGLGTEAFF. The CDR3 DNA reads as TGCACCCTGGCCGGGGGGCTTGGTACTGAAGCTTTCTTT.

This clonotype came up many times. V is TRBV30 and J is TRBJ1-5; 8 bases are a match to TRBD1. The germline CDR1 and CDR2 sequences are GTSNPN and SVGIG (reference sequence). This CDR3 has 14 amino acids. V lost 1 base and J lost 5; bases outside the gene matches: 4. CDR3 amino acids: CAWSGTGIYQPQHF. As DNA, the CDR3 is TGTGCCTGGAGTGGGACAGGGATATATCAGCCCCAGCATTTT.

This clonotype was picked up many times. The junction differs from germline at one of its ends, possibly a read error. The genes are TRBV9 and TRBJ2-3, with TRBD2 matching 9 bases. The CDR3 is made up of 12 amino acids. Germline CDR1 reads SGDLS; CDR2 reads YYNGEE. CDR3 sequence (DNA): TGTGCCAGCAGCGTTGGAGTCGGACTAGCGCATTTT. It codes for CASSVGVGLAHF.

This clonotype was detected ten times or more. J is TRBJ2-7 and V is TRBV7-9; D is uncertain. The V end lost 1 base, the J end lost 3 bases, and 13 bases lay between the germline ends. The germline V gene encodes CDR1 SEHNR and CDR2 FQNEAQ (reference sequence). The CDR3 runs 15 residues. CDR3 nucleotide sequence: TGTGCCAGCAGCTTAGAATCCCAACTACTCTACGAGCAGTACTTC. It yields the protein CASSLESQLLYEQYF.

Remarks on this clonotype: The conserved phenylalanine or tryptophan normally closing the CDR3 is absent here, so this likely arose from a read error. Because the CDR3's place on the DNA is in doubt, the DNA is left out and the CDR3 is given as listed by TCRdb. The chain joins TRBV20-1 to TRBJ2-6. Germline assignment: CDR1 DFQATT and CDR2 SNEGSKA (reference sequence). The CDR3 region is 9 residues in length, termini included. CDR3 sequence: CSARRGLLS.

The rearrangement uses TRBV2 and TRBJ2-7; D unresolved. Germline V CDR1 and CDR2: SNHLY, FYNNEI. The CDR3 contains 13 residues. Trimming stripped 4 bases from V and 0 bases from J, with 7 bases between. The CDR3 protein is CASSVDASYEQYF. In DNA, the CDR3 is TGTGCCAGCAGTGTGGACGCCTCCTACGAGCAGTACTTC.

The rearrangement uses TRBV12-3 or TRBV12-4 and TRBJ2-5; tentatively, D is TRBD1 (7 bases). CDR3 length: 14 residues. V shed 6 bases and J shed 2 bases, with 13 bases lying between them. Written as DNA, the CDR3 is TGTGCCAGCAGACCCGCGGGACAGCAAGAGACCCAGTACTTC. Translating gives CASRPAGQQETQYF.

Worth noting for this clonotype: Being one base from a much bigger clone, this may be a read error. The genes are TRBV12-3 or TRBV12-4 and TRBJ1-1; weak D call: TRBD1 (5 bases). The CDR3 contains 14 residues. CDR3 sequence: CASSRQGIGAEASF. In DNA form, the CDR3 reads TGTGCCAGCAGTCGACAAGGGATTGGGGCTGAAGCTTCCTTT.

The rearrangement uses TRBV9 and TRBJ1-5; maybe TRBD1 (5 bases). V shed 0 bases and J shed 9 bases, with 10 bases lying between them. CDR1 is SGDLS and CDR2 is YYNGEE in the germline V gene. This CDR3 has 13 residues. The CDR3: CASSVGGTGPQHF. CDR3 DNA: TGTGCCAGCAGCGTAGGGGGGACCGGGCCCCAGCATTTT.

This clonotype was seen ten or more times. J is TRBJ1-2 and V is TRBV14, with TRBD1 matching 7 bases. CDR1 is SGHDN, CDR2 FVKESK, per germline. After removal of 4 bases from V and 4 bases from J, the junction contained 6 bases not matched to a gene. This CDR3 has 14 residues. CDR3 bases: TGTGCCAGCAGCCTTGACTGGACAGGCTATGGCTACACCTTC. It yields the protein CASSLDWTGYGYTF.

The chain recombines TRBV20-1 with TRBJ2-3; 11 bases fit TRBD2. Germline CDR1 reads DFQATT; CDR2 reads SNEGSKA (reference sequence). The V and J ends lost 4 bases and 3 bases, in that order; junction bases with no gene match: 3. The CDR3 is 14 residues long. CDR3 sequence: CSAIAGGCTDTQYF. The CDR3 DNA sequence: TGCAGTGCTATAGCGGGAGGGTGTACAGATACGCAGTATTTT.

The chain carries TRBV7-9 and TRBJ2-3, with D perhaps TRBD2 (5 bases). CDR1 is SEHNR, CDR2 FQNEAQ, per germline (reference sequence). This CDR3 is built from 15 residues. Trimming took 7 bases from V and 3 from J, leaving 17 bases between them. The CDR3 reads CASTPLGSATDTQYF. The CDR3 nucleotides read TGTGCCAGCACCCCTTTAGGGAGTGCTACAGATACGCAGTATTTT. The variable domain in full, with the rest retrieved from reference TRBV7-9 and TRBJ2-3, is DTGVSQNPRHKITKRGQNVTFRCDPISEHNRLYWYRQTLGQGPEFLTYFQNEAQLEKSRLLSDRFSAERPKGSFSTLEIQRTEQGDSAMYLCASTPLGSATDTQYFGPGTRLTVL.

Ten or more counts support this clonotype. Written as DNA, the CDR3 is TGTGCCAGCAGTGACCGAGGCAGGGGGTCCTACGAGCAGTACTTC. Translating gives CASSDRGRGSYEQYF. The V and J genes are TRBV6-1 and TRBJ2-7, with TRBD1 identical over 7 bases. CDR3 size: 15 residues. Trimming at V came to 3 bases and at J to 1 base, leaving 6 bases not matched to a gene. Germline V gives CDR1 MNHNS, CDR2 SASEGT.

The J gene is TRBJ2-5, the V gene TRBV2, with 15 positions matching TRBD2. CDR1 is SNHLY and CDR2 is FYNNEI in the germline V gene. The junction had 6 bases not matched to a gene; V was cut back by 10 bases and J by 6 bases. The CDR3 runs to 14 residues. CDR3 sequence: CATKGTSGRQTQYF. In nucleotides, the CDR3 is TGTGCCACCAAAGGGACTAGCGGGAGGCAGACCCAGTACTTC.

Concerning this clonotype itself: An end of the junction differs from the germline gene, which may be a read error. The chain uses TRBV7-2 and TRBJ2-5; 7 bases agree with TRBD2. Germline V gives CDR1 SGHTA, CDR2 FQGNSA. The CDR3 has 15 amino acids. The CDR3 is CASSLAGGRGETQHF. For the CDR3, the DNA is TGTGCCAGCAGCTTAGCGGGAGGCCGGGGGGAAACCCAGCACTTC.

This clonotype was recorded many times. The rearrangement links TRBV14 to TRBJ2-2; D is ambiguous. Germline-derived CDR1 and CDR2 are SGHDN and FVKESK. V lost 4 bases, J lost 0 bases, and 6 bases lay in between. CDR3 length: 14 amino acids. CDR3 sequence reads: CASSLPANTGELFF. CDR3 sequence (DNA): TGTGCCAGCAGCCTTCCCGCGAACACCGGGGAGCTGTTTTTT. The full variable domain, its missing parts supplied by reference TRBV14 and TRBJ2-2, is EAGVTQFPSHSVIEKGQTVTLRCDPISGHDNLYWYRRVMGKEIKFLLHFVKESKQDESGMPNNRFLAERTGGTYSTLKVQPAELEDSGVYFCASSLPANTGELFFGEGSRLTVL.

A note on this clonotype: The junction departs from germline at one end; a sequencing error may be responsible. The chain joins TRBV7-3 to TRBJ2-2; D might be TRBD2 (5 bases). The CDR3 is 12 amino acids. Germline V gene data show CDR1 as SGHTA and CDR2 as FQGTGA. The CDR3 here is CASSRYTGELYF. As DNA, the CDR3 is TGTGCCAGCAGCAGATACACCGGGGAGCTGTACTTC.

About this clonotype: A read error may produce the germline difference seen at one junction end. This chain joins TRBV6-5 and TRBJ2-5; D gene uncertain. The CDR3 loop spans 12 amino acids. Germline CDR1 is MNHEY and CDR2 is SVGAGI. DNA of the CDR3: TGTGCCAGCAGTTGCTTGCTAGAGACCCAGCACTTC. Its translation: CASSCLLETQHF.

Many counts were recorded for this clonotype. The chain joins TRBV6-1 to TRBJ2-7; 13 bases agree with TRBD2. The V and J ends lost 1 base and 4 bases, in that order; junction bases with no gene match: 1. The CDR3 runs 15 residues. Per germline, CDR1 MNHNS and CDR2 SASEGT. The CDR3 DNA reads as TGTGCCAGCAGTGAAGAACTAGCGGGAGGGTACGAGCAGTACTTC. Its translation: CASSEELAGGYEQYF.

This clonotype was recorded many times. The chain joins TRBV7-9 to TRBJ2-3, with D tentatively TRBD1 (5 bases). V lost 5 bases and J 6 bases, leaving 15 bases between the germline ends. From germline, CDR1 is SEHNR and CDR2 FQNEAQ (reference sequence). The CDR3 has 14 residues. The CDR3 is CASSKNNRFDTQYF. In DNA, the CDR3 is TGTGCCAGCAGCAAAAACAACAGGTTTGATACGCAGTATTTT. Using reference TRBV7-9 and TRBJ2-3 for the parts outside the CDR3, the full variable domain is DTGVSQNPRHKITKRGQNVTFRCDPISEHNRLYWYRQTLGQGPEFLTYFQNEAQLEKSRLLSDRFSAERPKGSFSTLEIQRTEQGDSAMYLCASSKNNRFDTQYFGPGTRLTVL.

With respect to this clonotype: With a much larger clone just one base away, this may be a read error. The rearrangement uses TRBV5-1 and TRBJ1-4, with D perhaps matching TRBD1 (6 bases). Germline CDR1 reads SGHRS; CDR2 reads YFSETQ. There are 18 residues in the CDR3. CDR3 amino acids: CASRQGRSSRAPNEELFF. In DNA, the CDR3 is TGCGCCAGCAGACAGGGCAGGTCCTCGCGGGCCCCAAATGAAGAACTGTTTTTT. The full variable domain, in which reference TRBV5-1 and TRBJ1-4 provide the parts outside the CDR3, is KAGVTQTPRYLIKTRGQQVTLSCSPISGHRSVSWYQQTPGQGLQFLFEYFSETQRNKGNFPGRFSGRQFSNSRSEMNVSTLELGDSALYLCASRQGRSSRAPNEELFFGSGTQLSVL.

Concerning this clonotype itself: The junction departs from germline at one end; a sequencing error may be responsible. The gene calls are TRBV12-3 or TRBV12-4 and TRBJ1-2; no clear D gene. The CDR3 is 13 residues long. CDR3 protein: CASSFSDVYDYTF. DNA for the CDR3: TGTGCCAGCAGTTTTAGCGATGTCTATGACTACACCTTC.

Concerning this clonotype: With a much larger clone just one base away, this may be a read error. As the CDR3 is not closed by the conserved phenylalanine or tryptophan, this likely results from a read error. V is TRBV18 and J is TRBJ2-2; D is unclear. Germline V gene lookup returns CDR1 KGHSH and CDR2 LQKENI. V lost 3 bases to trimming and J lost 3 bases, with 17 bases between them. The CDR3 length is 17 residues. DNA for the CDR3: TGTGCCAGCTCACCGTACGAAGTTAGAGGTCACACCGGGGAGCTGTTTTTG. Translating gives CASSPYEVRGHTGELFL.

This clonotype came up many times. J is TRBJ1-6 and V is TRBV12-3 or TRBV12-4; tentative D call: TRBD1 (6 bases). The CDR3 has 17 amino acids. V gave up 6 bases and J gave up 2 bases, with 17 bases separating them. CDR3 protein: CASSPTGFGAYNSPLHF. DNA of the CDR3: TGTGCCAGCAGCCCAACAGGGTTCGGCGCCTATAATTCACCCCTCCACTTT.

A remark on this clonotype: A much larger clone lies a single base off, so this may be a read error. The rearrangement uses TRBV10-3 and TRBJ1-2; TRBD1 matches 9 bases. This CDR3 spans 11 amino acids. The germline V gene has CDR1 ENHRY and CDR2 SYGVKD. CDR3 coding DNA: TGTGCCATCAGTTTCTGGGACAGGGCATTTTTC. Translation: CAISFWDRAFF.